The clone carrying this TCR beta chain was seen a handful of times. Its antigen is undetermined. Treatment denoted: oral pan-JAK inhibitor, 5-10 mg twice daily. Sequencing templates came from extracted RNA that was reverse transcribed into cDNA. Sequenced by immunoSEQ multiplex PCR; TCRdb stores in-frame clones only, minus some. Of around 300,000 clones listed, 45% to 70% were seen once; the top ten hold 0.9% to 0.95%. The record originates from a study of CD8+ T cells in alopecia areata. This CDR3 comprises 11 residues. Trimming shortened V by 7 bases and J by 3 bases, and 6 bases separated the two germline ends. Germline CDR1 and CDR2: SEHNR and FQNEAQ (reference sequence). Study conclusions and caveats: Normal skin contains resident alphabeta T cells, and these are also sequenced in scalp samples.

Specimen: CD4+ T cells sorted from blood, collected between weeks 51 and 54, from a patient treated with tofacitinib. The chain combines TRBV7-9 with TRBJ1-1; D unclear. This clonotype originated in a human donor with alopecia areata. The CDR3: CASTLDTEAFF. In nucleotides, the CDR3 is TGTGCCAGCACCCTTGACACTGAAGCTTTCTTT.